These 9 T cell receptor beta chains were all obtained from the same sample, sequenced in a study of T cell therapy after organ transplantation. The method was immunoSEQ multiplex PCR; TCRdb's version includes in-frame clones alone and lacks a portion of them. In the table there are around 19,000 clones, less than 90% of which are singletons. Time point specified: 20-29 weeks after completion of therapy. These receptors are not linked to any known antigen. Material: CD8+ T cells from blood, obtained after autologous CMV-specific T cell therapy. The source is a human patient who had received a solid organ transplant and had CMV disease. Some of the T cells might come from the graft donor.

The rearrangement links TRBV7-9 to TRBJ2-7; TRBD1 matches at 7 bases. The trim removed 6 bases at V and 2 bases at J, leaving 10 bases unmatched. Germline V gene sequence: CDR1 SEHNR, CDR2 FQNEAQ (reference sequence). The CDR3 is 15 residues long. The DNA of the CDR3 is TGTGCCAGCAGGGTTGGACAGGAAATCACCTACGAGCAGTACTTC. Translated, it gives CASRVGQEITYEQYF.

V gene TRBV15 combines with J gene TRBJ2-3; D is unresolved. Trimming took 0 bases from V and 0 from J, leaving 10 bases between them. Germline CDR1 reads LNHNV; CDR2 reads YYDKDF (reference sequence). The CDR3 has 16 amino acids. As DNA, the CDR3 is TGTGCCACCAGCAGAGATAAAGCCGATAGCACAGATACGCAGTATTTT. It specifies CATSRDKADSTDTQYF.

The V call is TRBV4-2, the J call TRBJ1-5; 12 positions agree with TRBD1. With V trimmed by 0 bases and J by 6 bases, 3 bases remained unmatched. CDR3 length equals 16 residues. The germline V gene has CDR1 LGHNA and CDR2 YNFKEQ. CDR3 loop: CASSQDLGQGAQPQHF. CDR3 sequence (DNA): TGTGCCAGCAGCCAAGATCTGGGACAGGGGGCTCAGCCCCAGCATTTT.

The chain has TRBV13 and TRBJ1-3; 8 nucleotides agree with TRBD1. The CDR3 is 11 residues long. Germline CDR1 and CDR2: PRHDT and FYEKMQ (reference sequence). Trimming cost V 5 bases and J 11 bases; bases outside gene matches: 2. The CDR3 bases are TGTGCCAGCAGCCAGGACAGGGCCATATATTTT. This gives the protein CASSQDRAIYF.

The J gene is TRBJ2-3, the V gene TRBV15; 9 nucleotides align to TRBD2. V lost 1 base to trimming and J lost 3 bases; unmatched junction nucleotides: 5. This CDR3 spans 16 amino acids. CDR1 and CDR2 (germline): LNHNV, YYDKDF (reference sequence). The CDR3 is CATSRVSGRVTDTQYF. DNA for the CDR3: TGTGCCACCAGCAGAGTTAGCGGGAGAGTGACAGATACGCAGTATTTT.

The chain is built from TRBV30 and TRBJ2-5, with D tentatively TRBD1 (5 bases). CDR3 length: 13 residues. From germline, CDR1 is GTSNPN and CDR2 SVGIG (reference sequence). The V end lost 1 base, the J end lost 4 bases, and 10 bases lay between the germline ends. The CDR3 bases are TGTGCCTGGAGTGAGGGGTTCGGAGAGACCCAGTACTTC. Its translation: CAWSEGFGETQYF.

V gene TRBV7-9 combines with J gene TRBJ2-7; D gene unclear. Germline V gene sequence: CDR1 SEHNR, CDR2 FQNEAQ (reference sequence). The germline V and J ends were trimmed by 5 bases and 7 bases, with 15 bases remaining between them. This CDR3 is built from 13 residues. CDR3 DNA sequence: TGTGCCAGCAGCCCCCCGGCAGCCCGGGAGCAGTACTTC. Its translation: CASSPPAAREQYF.

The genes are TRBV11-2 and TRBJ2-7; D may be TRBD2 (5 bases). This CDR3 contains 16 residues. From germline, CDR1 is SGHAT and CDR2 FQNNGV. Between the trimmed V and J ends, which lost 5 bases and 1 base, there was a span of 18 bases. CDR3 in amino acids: CASSPRWAGPSYEQYF. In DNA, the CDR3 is TGTGCCAGCAGCCCCCGGTGGGCGGGTCCTTCCTACGAGCAGTACTTC.

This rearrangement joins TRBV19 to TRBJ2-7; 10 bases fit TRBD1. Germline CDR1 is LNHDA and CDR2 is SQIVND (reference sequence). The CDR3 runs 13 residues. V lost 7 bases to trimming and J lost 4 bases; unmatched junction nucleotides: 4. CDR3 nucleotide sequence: TGTGCCAGTAACCCGGGACAGGGGTACGAGCAGTACTTC. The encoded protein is CASNPGQGYEQYF.